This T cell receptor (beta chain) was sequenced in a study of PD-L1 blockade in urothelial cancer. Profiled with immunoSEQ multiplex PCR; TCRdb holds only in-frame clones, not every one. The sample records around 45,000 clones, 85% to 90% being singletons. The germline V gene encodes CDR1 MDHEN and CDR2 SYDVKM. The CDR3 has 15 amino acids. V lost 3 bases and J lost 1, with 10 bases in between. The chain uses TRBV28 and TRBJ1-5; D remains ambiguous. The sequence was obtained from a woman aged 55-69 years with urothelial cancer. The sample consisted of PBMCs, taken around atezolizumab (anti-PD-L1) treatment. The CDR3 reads CASSFLSWSNQPQHF. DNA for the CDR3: TGTGCCAGCAGTTTTCTATCTTGGAGCAATCAGCCCCAGCATTTT.